This TCR beta chain was sequenced in a study of patients and donors after allogeneic stem cell transplantation. The V gene lost 2 bases and the J gene lost 2 bases, with 17 bases spanning the gap. Germline CDR1 reads SGHRS; CDR2 reads YFSETQ. This CDR3 has 16 residues. Via MiXCR, TCRdb re-called the RT-PCR reads, giving one row per CDR3 protein. The table has 70,000 to 75,000 distinct CDR3 sequences, around a quarter seen once. Source material: blood, either unsorted or a sorted T cell fraction (not recorded which). The chain is built from TRBV5-1 and TRBJ2-7; the D is unclear. The receptor's source is a human donor who was either an allogeneic HSCT recipient or a stem cell or donor lymphocyte infusion donor (not recorded which). It is not recorded whose cells these are; they may come from a transplant donor. CDR3 residues: CASSFNTCTVTYEQYF. The CDR3 DNA reads TGCGCCAGCAGCTTCAACACCTGTACAGTTACCTACGAGCAGTACTTC.